A single sample gave rise to the 25 T cell receptor beta chains below, sequenced in a study of identical twins. TCRdb analysed the 5' RACE reads with MiXCR anew, one entry per CDR3 protein. The sample holds hundreds of thousands of distinct CDR3 sequences; roughly 6.6% are singletons and the top ten take 1.6%. These sequences were also reported in another study, on yellow fever vaccine responses in identical twins.

The sample comprised PBMCs. These receptors originate from a woman aged 18-29 years in good health.

V is TRBV6-1 and J is TRBJ2-1, with D tentatively TRBD1 (5 bases). CDR1 is MNHNS, CDR2 SASEGT, per germline. The CDR3 spans 17 residues. Trimming shortened V by 5 bases and J by 1 base, and 18 bases separated the two germline ends. In DNA, the CDR3 is TGTGCCAGCAGTCGCCTCCAGGGTGATCGGTCCTACAATGAGCAGTTCTTC. This codes for CASSRLQGDRSYNEQFF.

This clonotype appeared a few times. The chain links TRBV20-1 to TRBJ2-7, with 9 bases matching TRBD1. Germline V gene sequence: CDR1 DFQATT, CDR2 SNEGSKA (reference sequence). CDR3 length: 17 amino acids. Trimming cost V 5 bases and J 1 base; bases outside gene matches: 15. The CDR3: CSAPQAGTGTGSYEQYF. In DNA form, the CDR3 reads TGCAGTGCTCCTCAAGCGGGGACCGGGACAGGGTCCTACGAGCAGTACTTC.

The genes are TRBV3-1 and TRBJ2-3; D possibly corresponds to TRBD2 (5 bases). CDR3 length equals 16 residues. V was shortened by 1 base and J by 3 bases, with 14 bases between the two germline ends. Germline values: CDR1 LGHDT, CDR2 YNNKEL (reference sequence). The CDR3, as DNA: TGTGCCAGCAGCCAAGTCGTTGGCGGGCGTACAGATACGCAGTATTTT. It codes for CASSQVVGGRTDTQYF.

This clonotype was observed at least ten times. At one boundary the junction diverges from the germline segment, which might be a read error. The J gene is TRBJ2-1, the V gene TRBV15; 7 bases align to TRBD1. The CDR3 contains 12 residues. The germline V gene encodes CDR1 LNHNV and CDR2 YYDKDF (reference sequence). The CDR3 bases are TGTGCCACCAGCAGAGATGACAGGGAACAAATTTTC. It encodes CATSRDDREQIF.

This clonotype occurred a few times. The chain recombines TRBV10-3 with TRBJ2-6; no firm D call. The germline V gene encodes CDR1 ENHRY and CDR2 SYGVKD. The length of the CDR3 is 15 residues. V was clipped by 4 bases and J by 2 bases, with 9 bases between them. Here the CDR3 reads CAISAHITGANVLTF. Here the CDR3 DNA reads TGTGCCATCAGTGCGCACATTACTGGGGCCAACGTCCTGACTTTC.

This clonotype was counted many times. The gene calls are TRBV9 and TRBJ2-7; 10 bases align to TRBD2. J was trimmed by 3 bases and V by 0 bases; bases with no gene match: 3. Germline loops: CDR1 SGDLS, CDR2 YYNGEE. The CDR3 length is 15 residues. For the CDR3, the DNA is TGTGCCAGCAGCGTAGAGGCTAGCGGGAGCTACGAGCAGTACTTC. Translation gives CASSVEASGSYEQYF.

This clonotype was seen repeatedly, ten times or more. This sequence joins TRBV6-1 and TRBJ2-1; a possible D gene is TRBD2 (5 bases). The germline CDR1 and CDR2 sequences are MNHNS and SASEGT. The CDR3 is 14 residues long. With 6 bases removed from V and 6 bases from J, the gap between germline ends came to 15 bases. CDR3 loop: CASSPLRRTNEQFF. The CDR3, as DNA: TGTGCCAGCAGCCCCCTGAGGAGGACCAATGAGCAGTTCTTC.

The V gene is TRBV7-9, the J gene TRBJ2-2; D ambiguous. V dropped 3 bases and J dropped 7 bases, with 15 bases sitting between them. Germline CDR1 is SEHNR and CDR2 is FQNEAQ (reference sequence). This CDR3 comprises 15 residues. The CDR3 spells CASSLLGPEVGELFF. CDR3 nucleotide sequence: TGTGCCAGCAGCTTGTTAGGGCCTGAGGTCGGGGAGCTGTTTTTT.

This clonotype was seen more than once but under ten times. The J gene is TRBJ2-5, the V gene TRBV15, with 10 nucleotides matching TRBD1. CDR3 length: 16 residues. Per germline, CDR1 LNHNV and CDR2 YYDKDF (reference sequence). Germline trimming cut 1 base from V and 2 bases from J; bases unmatched to any gene: 4. The DNA for the CDR3 is TGTGCCACCAGCAGAGGGGACAGGGGAGGACAAGAGACCCAGTACTTC. Amino acid sequence: CATSRGDRGGQETQYF.

This clonotype was counted between two and nine times. The chain is built from TRBV3-1 and TRBJ2-7; D is perhaps TRBD1 (6 bases). Trimming left V 4 bases short and J 0 bases short, with 13 bases between. Looked up from germline, CDR1 is LGHDT and CDR2 is YNNKEL (reference sequence). This CDR3 is built from 15 residues. The CDR3 sequence: CASSLAVDSSYEQYF. The DNA of the CDR3 is TGTGCCAGCAGCCTTGCAGTGGACAGCTCCTACGAGCAGTACTTC.

In its sample, this clonotype was seen many times. This chain links TRBV6-2 or TRBV6-3 with TRBJ1-1, with a weak D call TRBD1 (5 bases). The V gene lost 6 bases and the J gene lost 6 bases, with 14 bases spanning the gap. CDR3 length: 13 amino acids. Germline CDR1 reads MNHEY; CDR2 reads SVGEGT. The CDR3 here is CASSPGGYSEAFF. CDR3 sequence (DNA): TGTGCCAGCAGCCCCGGGGGGTATTCTGAAGCTTTCTTT.

The CDR3 here is CASSSGGAGAYYEQYV. The CDR3 DNA follows: TGTGCCAGCAGTTCTGGCGGAGCGGGGGCCTACTACGAGCAGTACGTC. This chain uses TRBV28 with TRBJ2-7, with 8 positions matching TRBD2. CDR1 MDHEN and CDR2 SYDVKM come from the germline V gene. The CDR3 contains 16 residues. With 4 bases clipped from V and 3 bases from J, the junction kept 11 bases outside the gene matches.

This clonotype has more than one count but fewer than ten. The chain is built from TRBV5-6 and TRBJ2-1; a possible D gene is TRBD2 (6 bases). V was cut by 2 bases and J by 5 bases, with 11 bases left in between. Germline CDR1 is SGHDT and CDR2 is YYEEEE. The CDR3 is made up of 14 amino acids. CDR3 loop: CASSFRGSHNEQFF. As DNA, the CDR3 is TGTGCCAGCAGCTTCCGGGGGTCCCACAATGAGCAGTTCTTC.

This clonotype was recorded at least ten times. J is TRBJ2-2 and V is TRBV5-1, with D hard to call. The CDR3 extends over 16 amino acids. Trimming removed 0 bases at V and 0 bases at J, with 9 bases between. From germline, CDR1 is SGHRS and CDR2 YFSETQ. The CDR3: CASSLGYSTNTGELFF. The CDR3 DNA sequence: TGCGCCAGCAGCTTGGGCTATAGTACGAACACCGGGGAGCTGTTTTTT.

This clonotype was recorded many times. The gene calls are TRBV12-3 or TRBV12-4 and TRBJ1-1; no firm D call. This CDR3 has 13 residues. V was pared by 2 bases and J by 7 bases, with 11 bases between. The CDR3 sequence: CASSLKGNGEAFF. CDR3 DNA: TGTGCCAGCAGTTTAAAAGGAAACGGTGAAGCTTTCTTT.

This clonotype was detected many times. The chain joins TRBV5-6 to TRBJ1-2, with D hard to call. The V and J ends lost 0 bases and 0 bases respectively, with 9 bases between them. The CDR3 runs 15 residues. Germline V CDR1 and CDR2: SGHDT, YYEEEE. This chain's CDR3 is CASSLVAGPNYGYTF. The CDR3 nucleotides are TGTGCCAGCAGCTTGGTTGCGGGTCCTAACTATGGCTACACCTTC.

This clonotype was seen many times. The chain uses TRBV12-3 or TRBV12-4 and TRBJ2-7; possible D gene TRBD2, 5 bases. Deletions cut 3 bases from V and 6 bases from J, with 12 bases between. The CDR3 loop spans 13 amino acids. CDR3 protein: CASSLRALAEQYF. The CDR3 region has the DNA TGTGCCAGCAGTTTGAGGGCCCTGGCCGAGCAGTACTTC.

This clonotype showed up many times. The rearrangement uses TRBV29-1 and TRBJ1-5; D is uncertain. Trimming shortened V by 4 bases and J by 0 bases, and 7 bases separated the two germline ends. The CDR3 totals 13 residues. Per the germline V gene, CDR1 is SQVTM and CDR2 is ANQGSEA. CDR3 loop: CSVVENSNQPQHF. CDR3 DNA sequence: TGCAGCGTTGTGGAAAATAGCAATCAGCCCCAGCATTTT.

The chain has TRBV5-1 and TRBJ2-5; D gene uncertain. Germline V gene lookup returns CDR1 SGHRS and CDR2 YFSETQ. This CDR3 region has 13 residues. Trimming shortened V by 3 bases and J by 5 bases, and 11 bases separated the two germline ends. The CDR3 region is CASSYREEETQYF. CDR3 DNA sequence: TGCGCCAGCAGCTATAGAGAGGAGGAGACCCAGTACTTC.

This clonotype was observed many times. The chain is built from TRBV20-1 and TRBJ2-1, with TRBD2 matching over 8 bases. CDR1 DFQATT and CDR2 SNEGSKA come from the germline V gene (reference sequence). CDR3 length: 12 residues. CDR3 sequence (DNA): TGCAGCCGACTAGCGAGGAACAATGAGCAGTTCTTC. This sequence encodes CSRLARNNEQFF.

This chain connects TRBV27 to TRBJ2-1, with 7 bases aligning to TRBD2. The CDR3 has 17 amino acids. Germline CDR1 MNHEY, CDR2 SMNVEV (reference sequence). The V segment lost 3 bases and the J segment 0 bases; nucleotides outside the gene matches: 8. CDR3 bases: TGTGCCAGCAGTTTTCGGGGCGGGAGTCTCTCCTACAATGAGCAGTTCTTC. It encodes CASSFRGGSLSYNEQFF.

The rearrangement links TRBV20-1 to TRBJ2-2, with TRBD2 as a possible D gene (5 bases). This CDR3 contains 13 residues. Trimming left V 6 bases short and J 5 bases short, with 13 bases between. Germline values: CDR1 DFQATT, CDR2 SNEGSKA (reference sequence). The CDR3 DNA is TGCAGTGCCCGTGGCGGAGGAACCGGGGAGCTGTTTTTT. The encoded protein is CSARGGGTGELFF.

This clonotype was picked up many times. The chain is built from TRBV12-3 or TRBV12-4 and TRBJ1-5; D gene unclear. Trimming took 3 bases from V and 6 from J, leaving 6 bases between them. The CDR3 is made up of 12 amino acids. DNA of the CDR3: TGTGCCAGCAGTTTGGGGTCTCAGCCCCAGCATTTT. This sequence encodes CASSLGSQPQHF.

This clonotype was observed a handful of times. The genes are TRBV12-3 or TRBV12-4 and TRBJ1-2; 7 nucleotides align to TRBD1. The CDR3 is made up of 15 amino acids. V was clipped by 8 bases and J by 1 base; unmatched bases: 10. CDR3 region: CASSTGQAINYGYTF. DNA for the CDR3: TGTGCCAGCTCCACTGGACAGGCGATTAACTATGGCTACACCTTC.

This clonotype was counted at least ten times. The rearrangement links TRBV3-1 to TRBJ2-7; possible D gene TRBD1, 5 bases. V was shortened by 4 bases and J by 3 bases, with 10 bases between the two germline ends. Germline V lookup: CDR1 LGHDT, CDR2 YNNKEL (reference sequence). The CDR3 is 13 residues long. The CDR3 loop reads CASSPKGDYEQYF. CDR3 sequence (DNA): TGTGCCAGCAGCCCCAAAGGGGACTACGAGCAGTACTTC.